The 27 T cell receptor beta chains listed next were all sequenced from one sample in a study of shared clonotypes between healthy human individuals. TCRdb's copy holds only in-frame clones and misses some; the assay was immunoSEQ multiplex PCR. This sample has around 560,000 clones, with roughly 95% found just once. The naive CD8 population came from CD45RO-negative cells selected for CCR7, without terminally differentiated effector memory CD45RA+ cells. Sequences were obtained from naive CD8+ T cells sorted from blood. All receptors derive from a woman in her 30s in good health.

This clone has a handful of counts. J is TRBJ2-7 and V is TRBV27; no clear D gene. The V and J ends lost 6 bases and 12 bases respectively, with 18 bases between them. The CDR3 sequence is 12 residues long. Germline CDR1 is MNHEY and CDR2 is SMNVEV (reference sequence). DNA for the CDR3: TGTGCCAGCAGCCAAAGCTCCGATCAGGTGTACTTC. This translates into CASSQSSDQVYF.

The chain has TRBV4-1 and TRBJ2-6, with D possibly called TRBD1 or TRBD2 (5 bases each). Trimming pared 3 bases from V and 0 bases from J, leaving 12 bases between. CDR3 length equals 17 residues. Germline CDR1 MGHRA, CDR2 YSYEKL. CDR3 sequence reads: CASSQRGPDSGANVLTF. CDR3 in DNA: TGCGCCAGCAGCCAGAGGGGTCCTGACTCTGGGGCCAACGTCCTGACTTTC.

In its sample, this clone was seen once. The chain links TRBV10-3 to TRBJ2-5; D possibly uses TRBD1 or TRBD2 (6 bases each). Germline loops: CDR1 ENHRY, CDR2 SYGVKD. The length of the CDR3 is 17 residues. Trimming stripped 3 bases from V and 5 bases from J, with 22 bases between. The CDR3 DNA reads TGTGCCATCAGTGAACTTCTCCCCCCCACAGGGAGGGAGACCCAGTACTTC. Protein: CAISELLPPTGRETQYF.

The sample holds one count of this clone. The chain links TRBV27 to TRBJ2-7; no firm D call. The V and J ends lost 6 bases and 2 bases respectively, with 17 bases between them. Germline loops: CDR1 MNHEY, CDR2 SMNVEV (reference sequence). The CDR3 extends over 15 amino acids. CDR3 residues: CASRPNQGRAYEQYF. DNA for the CDR3: TGTGCCAGCAGACCGAACCAAGGTAGGGCCTACGAGCAGTACTTC.

This sequence joins TRBV4-1 and TRBJ1-5; TRBD1 aligns across 9 bases. Germline V gene data show CDR1 as MGHRA and CDR2 as YSYEKL. The CDR3 sequence is 14 residues long. The J segment lost 5 bases and the V segment lost 4 bases, leaving 3 bases of the junction unmatched. CDR3 sequence reads: CASSLGTGHQPQHF. CDR3 DNA sequence: TGCGCCAGCAGCCTCGGGACAGGGCATCAGCCCCAGCATTTT.

The V gene is TRBV29-1, the J gene TRBJ2-5, with TRBD2 identical over 7 bases. This CDR3 comprises 13 residues. Trimming cost V 7 bases and J 5 bases; bases outside gene matches: 10. Germline lookup yields CDR1 SQVTM and CDR2 ANQGSEA. CDR3 sequence (DNA): TGCAGCGGGCGCGACGGGGGGTGGGAGACCCAGTACTTC. Translation gives CSGRDGGWETQYF.

The chain employs TRBV4-1 and TRBJ2-1; D ambiguous. V dropped 4 bases and J dropped 2 bases, with 12 bases sitting between them. Germline V gives CDR1 MGHRA, CDR2 YSYEKL. CDR3 length: 15 amino acids. Here the CDR3 reads CASSPRMETYNEQFF. CDR3 nucleotide sequence: TGCGCCAGCAGCCCGCGAATGGAGACCTACAATGAGCAGTTCTTC.

V and J are TRBV27 and TRBJ1-1, with TRBD1 matching 7 bases. This CDR3 has 14 residues. Trimming at V came to 7 bases and at J to 1 base, leaving 6 bases not matched to a gene. The germline V gene encodes CDR1 MNHEY and CDR2 SMNVEV (reference sequence). CDR3 in DNA: TGTGCCAGCACCAACACAGGGGCGAACACTGAAGCTTTCTTT. This codes for CASTNTGANTEAFF.

This chain joins TRBV5-8 and TRBJ1-1; TRBD1 might be the D (5 bases). Germline V CDR1 and CDR2: SGHTS, YDEGEE. The CDR3 has 16 residues. With 3 bases removed from V and 1 base from J, the gap between germline ends came to 16 bases. The CDR3 DNA reads as TGTGCCAGCAGCTGGAGGGGCTGGTTTGGGAACACTGAAGCTTTCTTT. This translates into CASSWRGWFGNTEAFF.

This clone was detected once. The chain joins TRBV6-1 to TRBJ2-7; 13 nucleotides agree with TRBD2. This CDR3 is 15 amino acids long. Germline V CDR1 and CDR2: MNHNS, SASEGT. V lost 5 bases, J lost 7 bases, and 8 bases stayed unmatched. CDR3 in DNA: TGTGCCAGCAGTCCCACTAGCGGGAGGGTCTGGGAGCAGTACTTC. Encoded protein: CASSPTSGRVWEQYF.

This sequence joins TRBV7-8 and TRBJ2-5; D possibly corresponds to TRBD2 (5 bases). The J call may be in error: the DNA end matches TRBJ2-7 better. CDR3 length equals 13 residues. Germline CDR1 is SGHVS and CDR2 is FQNEAQ. The CDR3: CASRSGISYEQYF. The CDR3 nucleotides are TGTGCCAGCAGATCGGGAATCTCCTACGAGCAGTACTTC.

The chain couples TRBV5-6 to TRBJ2-7; 10 nucleotides align to TRBD2. V was pared by 4 bases and J by 2 bases, with 9 bases of the junction left unmatched. The CDR3 is 16 amino acids. Germline V lookup: CDR1 SGHDT, CDR2 YYEEEE. The CDR3: CASSPWRLAGPYEQYF. In DNA form, the CDR3 reads TGTGCCAGCAGCCCCTGGCGACTAGCGGGCCCCTACGAGCAGTACTTC.

Note on this clone: The junction differs from germline at one of its ends, possibly a read error. The CDR3 spells CASRSGTSGDYAQYF. The CDR3 region has the DNA TGTGCCAGCAGATCCGGGACTAGCGGAGACTACGCGCAGTACTTC. The chain uses TRBV28 and TRBJ2-7; TRBD2 aligns across 11 bases. The germline gives CDR1 MDHEN, CDR2 SYDVKM. The CDR3 extends over 15 amino acids.

V and J are TRBV14 and TRBJ2-1, with D tentatively TRBD2 (6 bases). The CDR3 spans 14 residues. The V end lost 4 bases, the J end lost 9 bases, and 16 bases lay between the germline ends. CDR1 is SGHDN and CDR2 is FVKESK in the germline V gene. CDR3 amino acids: CASSPGPAGGEQFF. The CDR3 nucleotides read TGTGCCAGCAGCCCGGGACCAGCGGGCGGTGAGCAGTTCTTC.

The chain uses TRBV12-5 and TRBJ2-2; D remains unclear. The length of the CDR3 is 13 residues. CDR1 and CDR2 from the germline V gene are LGHNT and FRNRAP. Trimming stripped 6 bases from V and 7 bases from J, with 12 bases between. The CDR3 protein is CASGPSISGELFF. The CDR3 DNA is TGTGCTAGTGGACCCTCCATCAGCGGGGAGCTGTTTTTT.

The genes are TRBV7-8 and TRBJ2-5; D gene ambiguous. Near its end, the DNA agrees better with TRBJ2-7, so the J call may be wrong. The CDR3 contains 14 residues. Germline CDR1 is SGHVS and CDR2 is FQNEAQ. In DNA, the CDR3 is TGTGCCAGCAGCCGAGGACGGATCGCCAACGAGCAGTACTTC. It codes for CASSRGRIANEQYF.

J is TRBJ2-7 and V is TRBV29-1, with a tentative D call TRBD2 (5 bases). The CDR3 is 13 residues long. The germline V gene encodes CDR1 SQVTM and CDR2 ANQGSEA. Trimming took off 4 bases at V and 2 bases at J, with 12 bases between the two ends. The CDR3 DNA reads TGCAGCGTTGTAATTAGCGAGGCCTACGAGCAGTACTTC. Its protein is CSVVISEAYEQYF.

This CDR3 is CASTGTPGPYEQYF. The DNA for the CDR3 is TGTGCCAGCACCGGGACCCCGGGGCCATACGAGCAGTACTTC. The chain employs TRBV7-9 and TRBJ2-7; possibly TRBD1 or TRBD2 for D (5 bases each). V shed 7 bases and J shed 4 bases, with 17 bases lying between them. CDR1 is SEHNR, CDR2 FQNEAQ, per germline (reference sequence). The CDR3 has 14 amino acids.

This clone appeared a single time. This chain links TRBV7-9 with TRBJ1-5; D is uncertain. The CDR3 consists of 13 residues. V lost 5 bases and J lost 5, with 10 bases in between. Looked up from germline, CDR1 is SEHNR and CDR2 is FQNEAQ (reference sequence). The CDR3 is CASSRARDQPQHF. CDR3 nucleotides: TGTGCCAGCAGCCGGGCGAGGGATCAGCCCCAGCATTTT.

The V gene is TRBV6-5, the J gene TRBJ1-2, with 10 bases lining up with TRBD1. Germline lookup yields CDR1 MNHEY and CDR2 SVGAGI. The J segment lost 6 bases and the V segment lost 6 bases, leaving 4 bases of the junction unmatched. This CDR3 is built from 13 residues. CDR3 loop: CASSPGTGDGYTF. CDR3 sequence (DNA): TGTGCCAGCAGCCCAGGGACAGGGGATGGCTACACCTTC.

CDR3 sequence: CASSNRDSYEQYF. CDR3 coding DNA: TGTGCCAGCAGCAACCGGGACAGCTACGAGCAGTACTTC. This rearrangement joins TRBV27 to TRBJ2-7, with 7 bases aligning to TRBD1. CDR3 length equals 13 residues. The ends lost 6 bases at V and 3 bases at J; junction bases unmatched: 5. Germline CDR1 is MNHEY and CDR2 is SMNVEV (reference sequence).

This clone occurred once. The rearrangement links TRBV7-3 to TRBJ2-1; 9 nucleotides align to TRBD1. Losses at the gene ends were 5 bases for V and 1 base for J; bases not matched to a gene: 9. Germline CDR1 SGHTA, CDR2 FQGTGA. The CDR3 extends over 17 amino acids. In DNA, the CDR3 is TGTGCCAGCAGCCCGGGACAGGGTTTGGGATCCTACAATGAGCAGTTCTTC. Its translation: CASSPGQGLGSYNEQFF.

This clone appeared a single time. V gene TRBV27 combines with J gene TRBJ2-1; TRBD2 matches at 13 bases. CDR3 length: 14 amino acids. Trimming took 3 bases from V and 10 from J; bases not matched to a gene: 3. In germline, CDR1 is MNHEY, CDR2 SMNVEV (reference sequence). DNA of the CDR3: TGTGCCAGCAGTTTCCGGACTAGCGGGAGCGAGCAGTTCTTC. It is translated as CASSFRTSGSEQFF.

V usage is TRBV11-2 and J usage is TRBJ2-5, with a possible D match to TRBD2 (6 bases). From germline, CDR1 is SGHAT and CDR2 FQNNGV. This CDR3 comprises 15 residues. With 5 bases removed from V and 5 bases from J, the gap between germline ends came to 18 bases. The DNA of the CDR3 is TGTGCCAGCAGCCCCCTCGGGGGAGTACTGGAGACCCAGTACTTC. It specifies CASSPLGGVLETQYF.

The chain employs TRBV10-3 and TRBJ2-7, with D unresolved. V was trimmed by 0 bases and J by 0 bases, leaving 12 bases between them. The CDR3 is made up of 16 amino acids. Germline V gene sequence: CDR1 ENHRY, CDR2 SYGVKD. The CDR3 is CAISESVTPDSYEQYF. The CDR3 DNA sequence: TGTGCCATCAGTGAGTCAGTAACTCCAGACTCCTACGAGCAGTACTTC.

The chain carries TRBV5-8 and TRBJ2-7, with D possibly TRBD2 on 5 matching bases. This CDR3 contains 15 residues. Germline V gives CDR1 SGHTS, CDR2 YDEGEE. V was pared by 6 bases and J by 0 bases, with 16 bases between. The chain's CDR3 is CASTSREGSSYEQYF. For the CDR3, the DNA is TGTGCCAGCACCTCCAGAGAGGGAAGCTCCTACGAGCAGTACTTC.

The chain recombines TRBV5-1 with TRBJ2-1, with 12 bases identical to TRBD2. Losses at the gene ends were 5 bases for V and 2 bases for J; bases not matched to a gene: 5. CDR1 and CDR2 from the germline V gene are SGHRS and YFSETQ. This CDR3 region has 16 residues. CDR3 coding DNA: TGCGCCAGCAGTCCGAGGACTAGCGGGGCCTACAATGAGCAGTTCTTC. This translates into CASSPRTSGAYNEQFF.